This T cell receptor beta chain was sequenced during a study of graft-versus-host responses after intestinal transplantation. The protocol was immunoSEQ multiplex PCR, while the TCRdb copy is restricted to in-frame clones and leaves out a portion. The sample gives 85,000 to 100,000 clones, around 90% of which show up once; less than 0.08% is in the top ten. Turning to this clone: What it recognizes is unknown.

Germline V lookup: CDR1 SEHNR, CDR2 FQNEAQ (reference sequence). The V segment lost 5 bases and the J segment 5 bases; nucleotides outside the gene matches: 5. The CDR3 has 15 residues. This receptor was identified in a human donor who was the organ donor for an intestinal transplant. The J gene is TRBJ1-4, the V gene TRBV7-9, with TRBD1 matching 10 bases. The sequencing used unstimulated CD8+ T cells sorted from spleen or lymph node cells, collected before transplant. Here the CDR3 reads CASSPMDRGNEKLFF. The CDR3 DNA sequence: TGTGCCAGCAGCCCGATGGACAGGGGGAATGAAAAACTGTTTTTT.